Presented here are 6 T cell receptor beta chains from one specimen sequenced in a study of T cells in Graves' hyperthyroidism and ophthalmopathy (dated by TCRdb to between 2018 and 2020). Libraries were constructed by multiplex PCR. Instrument used: Illumina HiSeq 2000. The TCR beta CDR3 regions were amplified from the RNA transcripts. For the first round of RT-PCR on the TCR CDR3, the HTBI primer set was used together with the Qiagen OneStep RT-PCR kit. TCRdb trimmed public reads at Q25 via fastp, called clones via MiXCR and kept in-frame beta chains. Identical CDR3 proteins give one entry, which carries the most common genes and DNA. This sample gives under 550,000 distinct CDR3 sequences in total; around 20% of them show up just once. Clones ranked in the top ten supply 47% of the sample. The sample taken for sequencing was blood. These receptor sequences come from a man aged 40-50 years with Graves' ophthalmopathy.

In its sample, this clonotype was seen a few times. J is TRBJ1-2 and V is TRBV11-2, with 7 nucleotides matching TRBD1. The J segment lost 10 bases and the V segment lost 0 bases, leaving 11 bases of the junction unmatched. Looked up from germline, CDR1 is SGHAT and CDR2 is FQNNGV. The CDR3 is 15 residues long. The CDR3 is CASSLDLTAGGSYTF. The CDR3 DNA follows: TGTGCCAGCAGCTTAGATCTAACGGCAGGGGGGTCCTACACCTTC.

In the case of this clonotype: The conserved phenylalanine or tryptophan normally closing the CDR3 is absent here, so this likely arose from a read error. The V call is TRBV18, the J call TRBJ1-1; D remains unclear. CDR1 is KGHSH, CDR2 LQKENI, per germline. The CDR3 is 15 residues long. The CDR3 spells CASPPREGTNTEAFL. CDR3 coding DNA: TGTGCCAGCCCACCCCGAGAGGGCACGAACACTGAAGCTTTCCTT.

This clonotype was seen more than once but under ten times. V is TRBV7-9 and J is TRBJ1-5, with D hard to call. CDR3 length equals 15 residues. The V end was cut by 6 bases, the J end by 1 base, with 13 bases between. CDR1 SEHNR and CDR2 FQNEAQ come from the germline V gene (reference sequence). The CDR3 region has the DNA TGTGCCAGCAGTGCCGGACCCGGGAGCAATCAGCCCCAGCATTTT. The encoded protein is CASSAGPGSNQPQHF.

The V gene is TRBV4-1, the J gene TRBJ1-1; TRBD1 aligns across 7 bases. The germline CDR1 and CDR2 sequences are MGHRA and YSYEKL. V trimming: 0 bases; J trimming: 11 bases; junction bases outside the gene matches: 9. This CDR3 is built from 14 residues. Written as DNA, the CDR3 is TGCGCCAGCAGCCAAGAAGGCGGGACAGCTGTCGCTTTCTTT. This codes for CASSQEGGTAVAFF.

V usage is TRBV9 and J usage is TRBJ1-2; TRBD1 might be the D (6 bases). V was clipped by 3 bases and J by 3 bases, with 12 bases between them. From germline, CDR1 is SGDLS and CDR2 YYNGEE. This CDR3 spans 14 amino acids. The CDR3 region is CASSADTGYYGYTF. The CDR3 nucleotides read TGTGCCAGCAGCGCAGACACAGGGTACTATGGCTACACCTTC.

The chain carries TRBV12-3 or TRBV12-4 and TRBJ1-6, with a weak D call TRBD1 (5 bases). The CDR3 covers 20 residues. V lost 4 bases, J lost 5 bases, and 27 bases lay in between. The CDR3, as DNA: TGTGCCAGCAGTTCTAGAGGGAGTTTCGTAGGACAATATAATAATTCACCCCTCCACTTT. Its translation: CASSSRGSFVGQYNNSPLHF.